The 32 T cell receptor beta chains presented below share a single source sample, sequenced in a study of blood T cell repertoires in COVID-19. The table came from immunoSEQ multiplex PCR; TCRdb's copy has only in-frame clones and leaves some out. This repertoire shows fewer than 250,000 clones, around 85% found once; its top ten account for 2% to 2.5%. Sequenced: peripheral blood. These receptors were collected from a woman between 45 and 65 years old with acute or convalescent COVID-19.

This chain links TRBV5-1 with TRBJ2-5, with 10 bases lining up with TRBD1. The germline CDR1 and CDR2 sequences are SGHRS and YFSETQ. This CDR3 contains 16 residues. V shed 0 bases, J shed 1 base, and the junction held 3 bases outside the gene matches. CDR3 nucleotides: TGCGCCAGCAGCTTGGCAGGACAGGGGGGCCAAGAGACCCAGTACTTC. Translated, it gives CASSLAGQGGQETQYF. The full variable domain, its missing parts supplied by reference TRBV5-1 and TRBJ2-5, is KAGVTQTPRYLIKTRGQQVTLSCSPISGHRSVSWYQQTPGQGLQFLFEYFSETQRNKGNFPGRFSGRQFSNSRSEMNVSTLELGDSALYLCASSLAGQGGQETQYFGPGTRLLVL.

About this clone itself: One end of the junction does not line up with germline, which may come from a read error. The chain has TRBV7-8 and TRBJ2-7; tentatively, D is TRBD1 or TRBD2 (5 bases each). The CDR3 covers 15 residues. The germline CDR1 and CDR2 sequences are SGHVS and FQNEAQ. The chain's CDR3 is CASSLAAGPSYEQYF. CDR3 sequence (DNA): TGTGCCAGCAGCCTAGCAGCAGGGCCCTCCTACGAGCAGTACTTC.

Points on this clone: It is unclear where the CDR3 begins or ends on the DNA, so no DNA is shown, and the CDR3 is as TCRdb lists it. This sequence joins TRBV12-1 and TRBJ2-7; the table's D call TRBD2 went unverified against the DNA. TRBV12-1 is a recognized pseudogene. The CDR3 region is 16 residues in length, termini included. The CDR3: CASSFGGGSSSYEQYF.

This rearrangement joins TRBV4-2 to TRBJ1-1, with unresolved D. CDR3 length equals 12 residues. Germline V lookup: CDR1 LGHNA, CDR2 YNFKEQ. V was pared by 3 bases and J by 1 base, with 3 bases between. This chain's CDR3 is CASSHWNTEAFF. DNA of the CDR3: TGTGCCAGCAGCCACTGGAACACTGAAGCTTTCTTT.

The chain links TRBV6-5 to TRBJ2-1; tentative D call: TRBD1 (5 bases). The germline V gene has CDR1 MNHEY and CDR2 SVGAGI. The length of the CDR3 is 14 residues. The V gene lost 2 bases and the J gene lost 12 bases, with 17 bases spanning the gap. CDR3 in amino acids: CASSYASIGVSQFF. CDR3 nucleotide sequence: TGTGCCAGCAGTTACGCTTCCATAGGGGTATCGCAGTTCTTC.

The rearrangement uses TRBV3-1 (or the pseudogene TRBV3-2) and TRBJ2-2; no clear D gene. Germline V gene sequence: CDR1 LGHDT, CDR2 YNNKEL (reference sequence). Trimming took off 8 bases at V and 3 bases at J, with 4 bases between the two ends. This CDR3 is built from 11 residues. CDR3 amino acids: CASRDTGELFF. The CDR3, as DNA: TGTGCCAGCCGGGACACCGGGGAGCTGTTTTTT.

The chain carries TRBV30 and TRBJ1-1; TRBD1 agrees at 8 bases. Trimming removed 2 bases from V and 0 bases from J; junction bases left unmatched: 5. The V gene's germline CDR1 is GTSNPN and CDR2 SVGIG (reference sequence). This CDR3 region has 15 residues. This chain's CDR3 is CAWSPWTGMNTEAFF. The CDR3 nucleotides read TGTGCCTGGAGTCCTTGGACAGGGATGAACACTGAAGCTTTCTTT.

This sequence joins TRBV6-5 and TRBJ2-1; 8 nucleotides align to TRBD2. The CDR3 totals 14 residues. Germline V gives CDR1 MNHEY, CDR2 SVGAGI. V was pared by 6 bases and J by 9 bases, with 10 bases of the junction left unmatched. The CDR3 bases are TGTGCCAGCAGGATCTTGCGGGAGGCTGGTGAGCAGTTCTTC. This codes for CASRILREAGEQFF.

This chain connects TRBV19 to TRBJ1-2; D might be TRBD1 (6 bases). The CDR3 has 11 residues. CDR1 and CDR2 (germline): LNHDA, SQIVND (reference sequence). V shed 5 bases and J shed 6 bases, with 7 bases lying between them. The CDR3 is CASSSGDGYTF. The DNA for the CDR3 is TGTGCCAGTAGTTCAGGGGATGGCTACACCTTC.

This clone appeared once. V is TRBV30 and J is TRBJ1-4, with D perhaps TRBD1 (5 bases). Per the germline V gene, CDR1 is GTSNPN and CDR2 is SVGIG (reference sequence). The CDR3 is 14 amino acids. The V gene lost 3 bases and the J gene lost 7 bases, with 15 bases spanning the gap. The CDR3 coding sequence is TGTGCCTGGAGAAAGGGAGGGGCGGGTGAAAAACTGTTTTTT. Amino acid sequence: CAWRKGGAGEKLFF.

The V and J genes are TRBV12-5 and TRBJ1-5; possible D gene TRBD1, 6 bases. V was clipped by 6 bases and J by 6 bases, with 15 bases between them. Germline assignment: CDR1 LGHNT and CDR2 FRNRAP. CDR3 size: 14 residues. CDR3 coding DNA: TGTGCTAGTGGAAGAGGGGGAACGAGTCAGCCCCAGCATTTT. Residues: CASGRGGTSQPQHF.

This chain joins TRBV9 and TRBJ2-1; TRBD2 is a possible D gene (5 bases). From germline, CDR1 is SGDLS and CDR2 YYNGEE. CDR3 size: 18 residues. V was clipped by 3 bases and J by 3 bases, with 22 bases between them. CDR3 protein: CASSDPQSSRYLYNEQFF. CDR3 bases: TGTGCCAGCAGCGACCCCCAGTCTAGCAGATATCTCTACAATGAGCAGTTCTTC.

The rearrangement uses TRBV2 and TRBJ1-2, with 7 bases that match TRBD1. CDR3 size: 14 residues. The germline gives CDR1 SNHLY, CDR2 FYNNEI. J was trimmed by 0 bases and V by 5 bases; bases with no gene match: 3. The CDR3 reads CASSRQGPNYGYTF. The CDR3 DNA reads TGTGCCAGCAGTCGACAGGGACCTAACTATGGCTACACCTTC.

The chain has TRBV5-1 and TRBJ2-7, with 8 bases fitting TRBD2. This CDR3 has 15 residues. J was trimmed by 6 bases and V by 0 bases; bases with no gene match: 8. Germline loops: CDR1 SGHRS, CDR2 YFSETQ. The CDR3 here is CASSLVGGGQTEQYF. The CDR3 bases are TGCGCCAGCAGCTTGGTGGGCGGGGGGCAAACCGAGCAGTACTTC.

The V and J genes are TRBV12-3 or TRBV12-4 and TRBJ2-7; 7 bases fit TRBD1. There are 11 residues in the CDR3. V lost 7 bases to trimming and J lost 5 bases; unmatched junction nucleotides: 2. As DNA, the CDR3 is TGTGCCAGCAACAGGGGTGACGAGCAGTACTTC. It translates to CASNRGDEQYF.

This clone was counted a single time. The V and J genes are TRBV6-5 and TRBJ2-2, with D maybe TRBD1 (6 bases). Germline V lookup: CDR1 MNHEY, CDR2 SVGAGI. CDR3 size: 15 residues. V was cut by 7 bases and J by 5 bases, with 17 bases left in between. CDR3 sequence: CASTVQGSLTGELFF. CDR3 DNA: TGTGCCAGCACCGTACAGGGCTCGCTAACCGGGGAGCTGTTTTTT.

The rearrangement uses TRBV2 and TRBJ1-5, with TRBD1 as a possible D gene (5 bases). Trimming pared 6 bases from V and 0 bases from J, leaving 12 bases between. The CDR3 length is 15 residues. Germline V gene data show CDR1 as SNHLY and CDR2 as FYNNEI. The CDR3 sequence is CASRYGHNSNQPQHF. The CDR3, as DNA: TGTGCCAGCAGGTACGGACATAATAGCAATCAGCCCCAGCATTTT.

The chain combines TRBV19 with TRBJ2-3; D gene unclear. The CDR3 totals 11 residues. Germline values: CDR1 LNHDA, CDR2 SQIVND (reference sequence). V lost 6 bases to trimming and J lost 5 bases, with 6 bases between them. Here the CDR3 DNA reads TGTGCCAGTAGCGGTGGAGATACGCAGTATTTT. Translated, it gives CASSGGDTQYF.

V usage is TRBV20-1 and J usage is TRBJ2-1; TRBD2 matches at 11 bases. The CDR3 consists of 15 residues. Germline trimming cut 3 bases from V and 4 bases from J; bases unmatched to any gene: 5. Germline CDR1 reads DFQATT; CDR2 reads SNEGSKA (reference sequence). For the CDR3, the DNA is TGCAGTGCTAGTCGGACTAGCGGGTCATACAATGAGCAGTTCTTC. It yields the protein CSASRTSGSYNEQFF.

This rearrangement joins TRBV7-9 to TRBJ1-4, with TRBD1 as a possible D gene (5 bases). Germline loops: CDR1 SEHNR, CDR2 FQNEAQ (reference sequence). The CDR3 covers 16 residues. The germline V and J ends were trimmed by 4 bases and 3 bases, with 15 bases remaining between them. This CDR3 is CASSSYRGEANEKLFF. Written as DNA, the CDR3 is TGTGCCAGCAGCTCATACCGGGGGGAGGCTAATGAAAAACTGTTTTTT. Full variable domain (rest looked up from reference TRBV7-9 and TRBJ1-4): DTGVSQNPRHKITKRGQNVTFRCDPISEHNRLYWYRQTLGQGPEFLTYFQNEAQLEKSRLLSDRFSAERPKGSFSTLEIQRTEQGDSAMYLCASSSYRGEANEKLFFGSGTQLSVL.

This chain connects TRBV6-1 to TRBJ1-5, with 10 bases identical to TRBD1. The CDR3 totals 18 residues. Germline CDR1 MNHNS, CDR2 SASEGT. V gave up 4 bases and J gave up 1 base; unmatched junction bases: 10. CDR3 nucleotides: TGTGCCAGCAGTGCCCCCCGGACAGGGGGGCCCAGCAATCAGCCCCAGCATTTT. It specifies CASSAPRTGGPSNQPQHF.

The gene calls are TRBV5-5 and TRBJ2-3; weak D call: TRBD2 (6 bases). The CDR3 is made up of 16 amino acids. The germline V gene encodes CDR1 SGHKS and CDR2 YYEKEE (reference sequence). The V and J ends lost 4 bases and 2 bases respectively, with 17 bases between them. The CDR3 loop reads CASSPPRRGTTDTQYF. CDR3 in DNA: TGTGCCAGCAGCCCTCCTCGTCGGGGGACCACAGATACGCAGTATTTT.

This chain links TRBV28 with TRBJ1-1; D unresolved. The CDR3 has 13 amino acids. CDR1 is MDHEN and CDR2 is SYDVKM in the germline V gene. With 3 bases removed from V and 5 bases from J, the gap between germline ends came to 10 bases. CDR3 sequence: CASSFDGGTEAFF. The DNA for the CDR3 is TGTGCCAGCAGTTTCGACGGAGGGACTGAAGCTTTCTTT.

The CDR3: CASSIDRDGNQPQHF. The CDR3 DNA reads as TGTGCCAGTAGTATAGACAGGGATGGCAATCAGCCCCAGCATTTT. The rearrangement joins TRBV19 to TRBJ1-5; TRBD1 is a possible D gene (5 bases). The germline V gene encodes CDR1 LNHDA and CDR2 SQIVND (reference sequence). The germline V and J ends were trimmed by 0 bases and 2 bases, with 8 bases remaining between them. CDR3 length: 15 residues.

The V call is TRBV11-2, the J call TRBJ2-7, with 10 bases lining up with TRBD2. CDR3 length: 17 amino acids. The germline V gene encodes CDR1 SGHAT and CDR2 FQNNGV. V dropped 3 bases and J dropped 3; count of bases not matched to a gene: 11. CDR3 in DNA: TGTGCCAGCAGCTTTGCCCCTGGTAGCGGGAGGATCTACGAGCAGTACTTC. It encodes CASSFAPGSGRIYEQYF.

The CDR3 DNA reads TGTGCCTGGAGAGTAGCGGGAGGCGTCCCAGACGAGCAGTACTTC. Translating gives CAWRVAGGVPDEQYF. The V gene is TRBV30, the J gene TRBJ2-7, with TRBD2 matching over 10 bases. Germline-derived CDR1 and CDR2 are GTSNPN and SVGIG (reference sequence). With V trimmed by 3 bases and J by 5 bases, 10 bases remained unmatched. CDR3 length: 15 amino acids.

This sequence joins TRBV19 and TRBJ1-1, with unresolved D. Germline assignment: CDR1 LNHDA and CDR2 SQIVND (reference sequence). The CDR3 runs to 14 residues. Trimming pared 3 bases from V and 1 base from J, leaving 9 bases between. CDR3 residues: CASSIFAGNTEAFF. The CDR3 nucleotides read TGTGCCAGTAGTATTTTCGCAGGGAACACTGAAGCTTTCTTT.

This rearrangement joins TRBV29-1 to TRBJ1-2; 9 bases are a match to TRBD1. The V gene's germline CDR1 is SQVTM and CDR2 ANQGSEA. J lost 5 bases, V lost 2 bases, and 9 bases had no gene match. CDR3 length: 15 residues. The CDR3 DNA is TGCAGCGTTGAACCGTGGACAGGGGAGAGTTATGGCTACACCTTC. Translating gives CSVEPWTGESYGYTF.

The rearrangement uses TRBV10-3 and TRBJ2-3; 11 bases agree with TRBD2. There are 15 residues in the CDR3. Germline V gives CDR1 ENHRY, CDR2 SYGVKD. V lost 5 bases and J lost 1; bases outside the gene matches: 2. CDR3 bases: TGTGCCATCAGTCCGGGACTAGCGGGCACAGATACGCAGTATTTT. As protein: CAISPGLAGTDTQYF.

The V gene is TRBV5-1, the J gene TRBJ2-3, with 16 bases fitting TRBD2. Germline V gene data show CDR1 as SGHRS and CDR2 as YFSETQ. Trimming took 4 bases from V and 2 from J; bases not matched to a gene: 7. The CDR3 runs 18 residues. CDR3 residues: CASSPGTSGGVVTDTQYF. In DNA form, the CDR3 reads TGCGCCAGCAGCCCGGGGACTAGCGGGGGGGTAGTCACAGATACGCAGTATTTT.

The V and J genes are TRBV2 and TRBJ2-6, with TRBD1 matching 9 bases. The V gene end was trimmed by 8 bases and the J gene end by 0 bases; junction bases not matched to a gene: 5. CDR3 length: 16 amino acids. Per the germline V gene, CDR1 is SNHLY and CDR2 is FYNNEI. The CDR3 DNA sequence: TGTGCCAGCCATGGACAGGGGCCCTCTGGGGCCAACGTCCTGACTTTC. This sequence encodes CASHGQGPSGANVLTF.

The chain combines TRBV6-6 with TRBJ2-7, with D perhaps TRBD2 (5 bases). Trimming stripped 5 bases from V and 3 bases from J, with 14 bases between. The CDR3 covers 14 residues. The germline V gene has CDR1 MNHNY and CDR2 SVGAGI (reference sequence). The CDR3 loop reads CASSQLGPDYEQYF. CDR3 bases: TGTGCCAGCAGTCAACTAGGTCCGGACTACGAGCAGTACTTC.